A single sample gave rise to the 2 T cell receptor beta chains below, sequenced in a study of shared clonotypes between healthy human individuals (TCRdb year 2020). CD8 naive samples were CD45RO-negative cells positively selected for CCR7, giving a CD45RA+CCR7+ population that excluded TemRA cells. Library preparation used the immunoSEQ multiplex PCR assay. The table was pulled from immuneACCESS by TCRdb, which kept in-frame rearrangements only. Such tables lose some clones; where checked, under half of the loss comes from unresolved V genes, and the rest has no known cause. Recorded for this sample are about 2.1 million clones; under 95% of them occurred a single time. Together, the top ten hold roughly 1.8% of the sample. The sample taken for sequencing was naive CD8+ T cells from PBMCs. The cell subset or site tag for this specimen amounts to: CD45RA+CCR7+. All receptors come from a man aged 18 to 35 in good health. Some clones in this sample may be carry-over from other donors' samples.

V gene TRBV16 combines with J gene TRBJ2-3, with D possibly being TRBD1 or TRBD2 (5 bases each). The CDR3 totals 18 residues. The V end was cut by 2 bases, the J end by 1 base, with 19 bases between. Germline CDR1 KGHSY, CDR2 FQNENV. CDR3 bases: TGTGCCAGCAGCCAACCCGATTGGGACCTTCTGGGCACAGATACGCAGTATTTT. Amino acids: CASSQPDWDLLGTDTQYF.

The V and J genes are TRBV5-1 and TRBJ2-3; no clear D. Germline V gene lookup returns CDR1 SGHRS and CDR2 YFSETQ. CDR3 length: 16 residues. V was trimmed by 7 bases and J by 6 bases, leaving 24 bases between them. This CDR3 is CASDWSPRTAGDTQYF. For the CDR3, the DNA is TGCGCCAGCGATTGGAGCCCGAGAACCGCCGGCGATACGCAGTATTTT.